The T cell receptor beta chain under discussion was sequenced for a study of naive and memory T cell subsets. CDR1 is LNHNV and CDR2 is YYDKDF in the germline V gene (reference sequence). V lost 3 bases and J lost 1, with 18 bases in between. The CDR3 totals 17 residues. A UMI-containing oligonucleotide was joined by 3' ligation to the TCR cDNA template. Four PCR rounds used nested alpha and beta constant region primers plus the SP2 primer. TCRdb re-called the 5' RACE reads with MiXCR, one entry per CDR3 protein. Of 57,000 or so distinct CDR3 sequences listed, around 7.3% are singletons. The chain recombines TRBV15 with TRBJ1-2, with a possible D match to TRBD1 (5 bases). This sequence originates from a male donor in good health. The CDR3 DNA sequence: TGTGCCACCAGCAGTCTCGTAACCGGGACGATTAACTATGGCTACACCTTC. Translated: CATSSLVTGTINYGYTF. Drawing the rest from reference TRBV15 and TRBJ1-2, the complete variable domain is DAMVIQNPRYQVTQFGKPVTLSCSQTLNHNVMYWYQQKSSQAPKLLFHYYDKDFNNEADTPDNFQSRRPNTSFCFLDIRSPGLGDTAMYLCATSSLVTGTINYGYTFGSGTRLTVV.